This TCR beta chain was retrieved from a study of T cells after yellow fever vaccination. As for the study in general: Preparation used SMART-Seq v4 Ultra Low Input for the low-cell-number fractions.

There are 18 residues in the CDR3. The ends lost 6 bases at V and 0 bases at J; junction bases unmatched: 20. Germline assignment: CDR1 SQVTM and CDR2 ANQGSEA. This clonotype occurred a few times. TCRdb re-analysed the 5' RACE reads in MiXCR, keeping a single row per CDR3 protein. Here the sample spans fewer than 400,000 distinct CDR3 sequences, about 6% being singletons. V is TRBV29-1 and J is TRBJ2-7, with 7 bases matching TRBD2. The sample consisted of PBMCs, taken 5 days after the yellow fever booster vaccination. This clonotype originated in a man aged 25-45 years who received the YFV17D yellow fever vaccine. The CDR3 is CSVIPRPTRDYASYEQYF. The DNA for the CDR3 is TGCAGCGTCATCCCTCGCCCGACCCGGGACTACGCCTCCTACGAGCAGTACTTC.